This entry lists 3 T cell receptor beta chains sequenced from one sample in a study of CD8 T cells in ankylosing spondylitis. Study conclusions and caveats: Apparently characteristic of ankylosing spondylitis blood was a TCR beta motif (fewer than ten highly homologous variants).

TCRdb re-called the 5' RACE reads through MiXCR, storing one row per CDR3 protein. The top ten hold about 0.92% of the sample, which has approximately 400,000 distinct CDR3 sequences, 25% to 30% seen once. Which antigens these TCRs recognize remains unknown. Sample: blood, either unsorted or a sorted T cell fraction (not recorded which). The receptors stem from a male donor with ankylosing spondylitis.

V and J are TRBV9 and TRBJ1-6; TRBD1 agrees at 9 bases. J lost 13 bases, V lost 5 bases, and 7 bases had no gene match. The CDR3 is made up of 13 amino acids. CDR1 SGDLS and CDR2 YYNGEE come from the germline V gene. The CDR3: CASSAGDRAPLHF. CDR3 coding DNA: TGTGCCAGCAGTGCTGGGGACAGGGCGCCCCTCCACTTT. The entire variable domain, with the rest obtained from reference TRBV9 and TRBJ1-6, is as follows: DSGVTQTPKHLITATGQRVTLRCSPRSGDLSVYWYQQSLDQGLQFLIQYYNGEERAKGNILERFSAQQFPDLHSELNLSSLELGDSALYFCASSAGDRAPLHFGNGTRLTVT.

This clonotype was counted at least ten times. The V gene is TRBV12-3 or TRBV12-4, the J gene TRBJ1-5; 8 bases align to TRBD1. V trimming: 8 bases; J trimming: 3 bases; junction bases outside the gene matches: 6. There are 14 residues in the CDR3. The CDR3 region is CASRRQGINQPQHF. In DNA, the CDR3 is TGTGCCAGCCGCCGACAGGGGATCAATCAGCCCCAGCATTTT.

The chain combines TRBV5-4 with TRBJ1-2; D gene unclear. V shed 3 bases and J shed 5 bases, with 17 bases lying between them. Per germline, CDR1 SGHNT and CDR2 YYREEE (reference sequence). CDR3 length: 15 amino acids. The CDR3 DNA is TGTGCCAGCAGCTCGGAGCCCCAGGTCCGTTATGGCTACACCTTC. It encodes CASSSEPQVRYGYTF.